The clone carrying this TCR beta chain was observed a handful of times. No antigen is known for it. The sample originates from a study of T cells in Graves' hyperthyroidism and ophthalmopathy. Trimming removed 3 bases from V and 5 bases from J, with 10 bases in between. Germline lookup yields CDR1 DFQATT and CDR2 SNEGSKA (reference sequence). The CDR3 totals 12 residues. Regions amplified from RNA transcripts were the TCR beta CDR3 regions. The HTBI primer set was used in a first-round RT-PCR of the TCR CDR3. MiXCR was run by TCRdb on the multiplex PCR reads, yielding one entry per CDR3 protein. The repertoire includes under 700,000 distinct CDR3 sequences, around 15% of them detected once, and roughly 18% sits in the top ten. Findings and limits, study-wide: Prediction of ophthalmopathy progression came a median around 6 months pre-onset. Appearing also in blood were most of the thyroid clonotypes expanded above 0.001.

The source of this sequence is a woman younger than 35 with Graves' hyperthyroidism. J is TRBJ2-5 and V is TRBV20-1; no clear D. Sequences were obtained from blood. DNA for the CDR3: TGCAGTGCTAGGCCCGGGTCGGAGACCCAGTACTTC. This codes for CSARPGSETQYF.